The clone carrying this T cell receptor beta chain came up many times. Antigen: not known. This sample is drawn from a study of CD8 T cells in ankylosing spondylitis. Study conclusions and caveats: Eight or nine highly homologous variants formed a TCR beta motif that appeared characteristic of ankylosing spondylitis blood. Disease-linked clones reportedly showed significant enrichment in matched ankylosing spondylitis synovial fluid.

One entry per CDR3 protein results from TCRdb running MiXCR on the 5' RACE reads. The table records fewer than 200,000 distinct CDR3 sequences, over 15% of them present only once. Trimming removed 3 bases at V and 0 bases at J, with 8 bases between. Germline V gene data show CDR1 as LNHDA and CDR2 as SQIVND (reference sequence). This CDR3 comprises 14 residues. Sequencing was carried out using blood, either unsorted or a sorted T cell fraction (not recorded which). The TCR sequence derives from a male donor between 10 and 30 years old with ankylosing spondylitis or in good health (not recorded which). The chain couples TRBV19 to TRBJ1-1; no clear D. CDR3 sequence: CASSMELMNTEAFF. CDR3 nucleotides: TGTGCCAGTAGTATGGAGCTGATGAACACTGAAGCTTTCTTT.